These 26 T cell receptor beta chains share one sample of origin, sequenced in a study of blood T cell repertoires in COVID-19. Using immunoSEQ multiplex PCR, the repertoire was profiled, and TCRdb retains in-frame clones only, with some absent. The repertoire consists of about 80,000 clones, with about 79% occurring once and the leading ten covering about 16%. Sequencing used peripheral blood. Receptors were obtained from a human donor in a cohort sampled during active COVID-19.

J is TRBJ2-5 and V is TRBV5-4; a weak D match, TRBD2 (5 bases). The V gene's germline CDR1 is SGHNT and CDR2 YYREEE (reference sequence). The CDR3 sequence is 14 residues long. V was pared by 1 base and J by 2 bases, with 9 bases between. The CDR3 DNA is TGTGCCAGCAGCTTGATGGACTTACAAGAGACCCAGTACTTC. This encodes CASSLMDLQETQYF.

The rearrangement links TRBV6-2 or TRBV6-3 to TRBJ1-1; no clear D. The CDR3 runs 16 residues. Germline lookup yields CDR1 MNHEY and CDR2 SVGEGT. V was clipped by 0 bases and J by 1 base, with 12 bases between them. The CDR3 is CASSYSSVIGNTEAFF. In nucleotides, the CDR3 is TGTGCCAGCAGTTACTCGTCGGTTATCGGGAACACTGAAGCTTTCTTT.

The chain joins TRBV5-4 to TRBJ1-2; possible D gene TRBD1, 6 bases. This CDR3 contains 16 residues. Germline loops: CDR1 SGHNT, CDR2 YYREEE (reference sequence). The V gene lost 0 bases and the J gene lost 4 bases, with 16 bases spanning the gap. In DNA, the CDR3 is TGTGCCAGCAGCTTGGTGGCTGCGGGGGGCAGCTATGGCTACACCTTC. As protein: CASSLVAAGGSYGYTF.

J is TRBJ1-2 and V is TRBV9; 8 bases line up with TRBD1. Trimming removed 0 bases from V and 4 bases from J; junction bases left unmatched: 8. This CDR3 has 16 amino acids. Germline V CDR1 and CDR2: SGDLS, YYNGEE. CDR3 coding DNA: TGTGCCAGCAGCGTAGCGGGTCGTACAGGGGGCTATGGCTACACCTTC. Its translation: CASSVAGRTGGYGYTF. The full variable domain, rest sourced from reference TRBV9 and TRBJ1-2, is DSGVTQTPKHLITATGQRVTLRCSPRSGDLSVYWYQQSLDQGLQFLIQYYNGEERAKGNILERFSAQQFPDLHSELNLSSLELGDSALYFCASSVAGRTGGYGYTFGSGTRLTVV.

The genes are TRBV5-4 and TRBJ1-1, with D tentatively TRBD1 (5 bases). The length of the CDR3 is 13 residues. CDR1 and CDR2 from the germline V gene are SGHNT and YYREEE (reference sequence). V was trimmed by 3 bases and J by 10 bases, leaving 16 bases between them. The CDR3 DNA is TGTGCCAGCAGCTCCTGGGGGGAGGGACGAGCTTTCTTT. It yields the protein CASSSWGEGRAFF. Filled out from reference TRBV5-4 and TRBJ1-1, the complete variable domain reads ETGVTQSPTHLIKTRGQQVTLRCSSQSGHNTVSWYQQALGQGPQFIFQYYREEENGRGNFPPRFSGLQFPNYSSELNVNALELDDSALYLCASSSWGEGRAFFGQGTRLTVV.

In this sample, this clone turned up once. The chain uses TRBV3-1 (or the pseudogene TRBV3-2) and TRBJ1-1; TRBD1 matches at 9 bases. The V segment lost 4 bases and the J segment 1 base; nucleotides outside the gene matches: 7. The CDR3 has 16 residues. Germline CDR1 LGHDT, CDR2 YNNKEL (reference sequence). The CDR3 DNA reads TGTGCCAGCAGCCCACCCGGGACAGGGCCGAACACTGAAGCTTTCTTT. It codes for CASSPPGTGPNTEAFF.

There are a few counts of this clone. The rearrangement uses TRBV7-9 and TRBJ2-3; possibly TRBD1 for D (6 bases). This CDR3 is built from 15 residues. Germline CDR1 SEHNR, CDR2 FQNEAQ (reference sequence). The germline V and J ends were trimmed by 5 bases and 4 bases, with 16 bases remaining between them. This CDR3 reads CASSNGAGAADTQYF. In nucleotides, the CDR3 is TGTGCCAGCAGCAACGGGGCAGGGGCCGCAGATACGCAGTATTTT.

This clone was observed a single time. This sequence joins TRBV6-2 or TRBV6-3 and TRBJ2-2, with 12 bases identical to TRBD1. CDR3 size: 16 residues. The V gene's germline CDR1 is MNHEY and CDR2 SVGEGT. Trimming removed 4 bases from V and 4 bases from J; junction bases left unmatched: 4. As DNA, the CDR3 is TGTGCCAGCAGTTGGGACAGGGGGCGAGGCACCGGGGAGCTGTTTTTT. Residues: CASSWDRGRGTGELFF.

Here the CDR3 DNA reads TGTGCCAGCAGCTTGGGGGACAGACCCGTGGGGCCCCAGCATTTT. Residues: CASSLGDRPVGPQHF. V gene TRBV7-9 combines with J gene TRBJ1-5; 7 bases agree with TRBD1. The germline CDR1 and CDR2 sequences are SEHNR and FQNEAQ (reference sequence). This CDR3 region has 15 residues. Losses at the gene ends were 3 bases for V and 9 bases for J; bases not matched to a gene: 11.

CDR3 region: CASSRGTGGNYEQYF. The CDR3 DNA reads TGTGCCAGCAGCCGCGGGACAGGGGGGAATTACGAGCAGTACTTC. The rearrangement uses TRBV5-4 and TRBJ2-7; 11 bases line up with TRBD1. The trim removed 4 bases at V and 4 bases at J, leaving 7 bases unmatched. Germline lookup yields CDR1 SGHNT and CDR2 YYREEE (reference sequence). The length of the CDR3 is 15 residues.

The rearrangement uses TRBV14 and TRBJ2-6; perhaps TRBD1 as D (6 bases). Trimming left V 2 bases short and J 2 bases short, with 16 bases between. The CDR3 runs 18 residues. The germline gives CDR1 SGHDN, CDR2 FVKESK. DNA for the CDR3: TGTGCCAGCAGCCAATTTCGCTCGAGGGGGACTGGGGCCAACGTCCTGACTTTC. Translated: CASSQFRSRGTGANVLTF.

The chain links TRBV6-2 or TRBV6-3 to TRBJ1-2, with 10 bases fitting TRBD1. The junction had 4 bases not matched to a gene; V was cut back by 6 bases and J by 3 bases. CDR1 MNHEY and CDR2 SVGEGT come from the germline V gene. The CDR3 spans 14 residues. The CDR3 protein is CASSPTGGYYGYTF. CDR3 coding DNA: TGTGCCAGCAGCCCGACAGGGGGCTACTATGGCTACACCTTC.

At least ten counts were recorded for this clone. V gene TRBV4-1 combines with J gene TRBJ1-2, with D unresolved. The CDR3 is 16 residues long. Per germline, CDR1 MGHRA and CDR2 YSYEKL. V lost 0 bases to trimming and J lost 2 bases, with 13 bases between them. The CDR3 DNA follows: TGCGCCAGCAGCCAAGATTTTCAGACACAAAACTATGGCTACACCTTC. This encodes CASSQDFQTQNYGYTF.

With respect to this clone: The sample holds other DNA sequences that translate to the same CDR3. This chain joins TRBV6-5 and TRBJ2-7, with 8 bases identical to TRBD1. J gave up 11 bases and V 6 bases, and 6 bases lay outside the gene matches. Looked up from germline, CDR1 is MNHEY and CDR2 is SVGAGI. The CDR3 is made up of 11 amino acids. The CDR3 region has the DNA TGTGCCAGCAGCGGGCAGGGGGCTAAGTACTTC. This encodes CASSGQGAKYF.

The chain employs TRBV5-5 and TRBJ1-6; the D gene is possibly TRBD1 (6 bases). CDR1 is SGHKS, CDR2 YYEKEE, per germline (reference sequence). V lost 1 base, J lost 4 bases, and 6 bases lay in between. This CDR3 is built from 14 residues. This CDR3 reads CASSLRGYNSPLHF. The CDR3 DNA sequence: TGTGCCAGCAGCTTGAGGGGGTATAATTCACCCCTCCACTTT.

The genes are TRBV5-1 and TRBJ1-2, with 9 bases that match TRBD1. V dropped 2 bases and J dropped 6; count of bases not matched to a gene: 5. In germline, CDR1 is SGHRS, CDR2 YFSETQ. There are 14 residues in the CDR3. CDR3 protein: CASSLQGAQDGYTF. In DNA, the CDR3 is TGCGCCAGCAGCTTACAGGGGGCGCAGGATGGCTACACCTTC.

This clone was recorded once. The chain employs TRBV5-4 and TRBJ2-5, with TRBD2 matching 7 bases. The CDR3 covers 15 residues. V shed 5 bases and J 5 bases; nucleotides not matched to a gene: 12. CDR1 and CDR2 (germline): SGHNT, YYREEE (reference sequence). The CDR3 nucleotides read TGTGCCAGCAGTGTAGCGGGTCCACCCGGGGAGACCCAGTACTTC. Amino acid sequence: CASSVAGPPGETQYF.

In this sample, this clone turned up a few times. The chain couples TRBV15 to TRBJ2-3; 9 bases line up with TRBD2. Germline CDR1 is LNHNV and CDR2 is YYDKDF (reference sequence). The CDR3 runs 19 residues. Unmatched junction bases numbered 18, after V lost 5 bases and J lost 3 bases. CDR3 nucleotide sequence: TGTGCCACCAGCCTCGGGGGACTAGCCTATGATGGAGGAACAGATACGCAGTATTTT. Protein: CATSLGGLAYDGGTDTQYF.

The chain carries TRBV10-3 and TRBJ2-1; weak D call: TRBD2 (6 bases). The length of the CDR3 is 15 residues. The germline V and J ends were trimmed by 3 bases and 1 base, with 10 bases remaining between them. Germline V CDR1 and CDR2: ENHRY, SYGVKD. CDR3 sequence: CAISDIGGSYNEQFF. The CDR3 DNA reads TGTGCCATCAGTGATATCGGGGGTTCCTACAATGAGCAGTTCTTC.

This chain connects TRBV4-2 to TRBJ1-2; 8 bases line up with TRBD1. Germline V gene lookup returns CDR1 LGHNA and CDR2 YNFKEQ. The CDR3 is made up of 16 amino acids. Trimming took 3 bases from V and 0 from J; bases not matched to a gene: 6. CDR3 nucleotide sequence: TGTGCCAGCAGCCAGGGGACAGGTAGACCTAACTATGGCTACACCTTC. This translates into CASSQGTGRPNYGYTF.

The CDR3 sequence: CASSPSGQLNTGELFF. In nucleotides, the CDR3 is TGTGCCAGCAGCCCTTCGGGACAGCTAAACACCGGGGAGCTGTTTTTT. The gene calls are TRBV5-5 and TRBJ2-2; 7 nucleotides line up with TRBD1. The CDR3 consists of 16 residues. Germline V gives CDR1 SGHKS, CDR2 YYEKEE (reference sequence). V shed 4 bases and J 2 bases; nucleotides not matched to a gene: 8.

The chain couples TRBV28 to TRBJ1-4; D possibly corresponds to TRBD1 (5 bases). CDR1 is MDHEN, CDR2 SYDVKM, per germline. This CDR3 has 17 residues. V lost 5 bases, J lost 3 bases, and 19 bases lay in between. The CDR3 region is CASSIIARVAANEKLFF. CDR3 nucleotide sequence: TGTGCCAGCAGTATAATAGCCAGGGTAGCGGCTAATGAAAAACTGTTTTTT.

The CDR3 coding sequence is TGTGCCAGCAGCCCTGGACTAGCATCAGATACGCAGTATTTT. This encodes CASSPGLASDTQYF. The chain couples TRBV11-2 to TRBJ2-3, with 8 bases fitting TRBD2. Losses at the gene ends were 5 bases for V and 4 bases for J; bases not matched to a gene: 5. The CDR3 has 14 residues. In germline, CDR1 is SGHAT, CDR2 FQNNGV.

The chain is built from TRBV29-1 and TRBJ2-3, with a possible D match to TRBD2 (7 bases). Germline V CDR1 and CDR2: SQVTM, ANQGSEA. The CDR3 loop spans 14 amino acids. Trimming stripped 3 bases from V and 8 bases from J, with 18 bases between. The CDR3 loop reads CSVDAGADWGTQYF. As DNA, the CDR3 is TGCAGCGTTGATGCGGGGGCCGACTGGGGTACGCAGTATTTT.

The V call is TRBV7-4, the J call TRBJ1-3; 8 bases fit TRBD1. The CDR3 covers 19 residues. The V and J ends lost 5 bases and 0 bases, in that order; junction bases with no gene match: 15. Germline-derived CDR1 and CDR2 are SGHVT and SQSDAQ. The CDR3 protein is CASSRPVSDREASGNTIYF. As DNA, the CDR3 is TGTGCCAGCAGCCGCCCGGTTTCGGACAGGGAGGCCTCTGGAAACACCATATATTTT.

The chain has TRBV30 and TRBJ2-3; 10 bases agree with TRBD2. The V gene end was trimmed by 1 base and the J gene end by 4 bases; junction bases not matched to a gene: 11. The CDR3 consists of 17 residues. Germline V gives CDR1 GTSNPN, CDR2 SVGIG (reference sequence). The CDR3 DNA follows: TGTGCCTGGAGTGACCCCTCTCTAGCGGGAGCTGCAGATACGCAGTATTTT. Its protein product is CAWSDPSLAGAADTQYF.